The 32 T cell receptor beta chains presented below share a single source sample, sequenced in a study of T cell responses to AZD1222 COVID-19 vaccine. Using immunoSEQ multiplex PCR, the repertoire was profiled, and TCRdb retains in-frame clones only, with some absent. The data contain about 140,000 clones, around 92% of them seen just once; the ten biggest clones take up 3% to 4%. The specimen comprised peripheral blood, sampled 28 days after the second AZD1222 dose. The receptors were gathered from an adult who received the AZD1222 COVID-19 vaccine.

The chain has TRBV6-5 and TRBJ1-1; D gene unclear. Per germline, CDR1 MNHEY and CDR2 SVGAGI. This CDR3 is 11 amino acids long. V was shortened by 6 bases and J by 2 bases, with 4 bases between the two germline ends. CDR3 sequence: CASRQNTEAFF. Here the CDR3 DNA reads TGTGCCAGCAGACAAAACACTGAAGCTTTCTTT.

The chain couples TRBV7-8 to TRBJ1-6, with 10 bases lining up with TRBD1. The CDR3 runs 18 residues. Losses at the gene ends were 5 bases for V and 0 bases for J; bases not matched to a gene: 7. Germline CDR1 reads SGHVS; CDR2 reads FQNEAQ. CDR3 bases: TGTGCCAGCAGCCTAAGACAGGGGGCAAGCTCCTATAATTCACCCCTCCACTTT. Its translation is CASSLRQGASSYNSPLHF.

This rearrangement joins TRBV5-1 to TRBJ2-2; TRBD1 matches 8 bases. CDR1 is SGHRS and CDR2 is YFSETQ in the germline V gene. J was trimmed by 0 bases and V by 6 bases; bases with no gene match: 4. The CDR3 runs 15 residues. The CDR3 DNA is TGCGCCAGCACGGCAGGGGGCGCGAACACCGGGGAGCTGTTTTTT. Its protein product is CASTAGGANTGELFF.

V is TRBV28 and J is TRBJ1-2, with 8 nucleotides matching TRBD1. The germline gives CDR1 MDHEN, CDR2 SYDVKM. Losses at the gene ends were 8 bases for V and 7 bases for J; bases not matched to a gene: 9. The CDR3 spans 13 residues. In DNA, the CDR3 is TGTGCCAGCGGACAGGGAAGTAGGCGTGGCTACACCTTC. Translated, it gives CASGQGSRRGYTF.

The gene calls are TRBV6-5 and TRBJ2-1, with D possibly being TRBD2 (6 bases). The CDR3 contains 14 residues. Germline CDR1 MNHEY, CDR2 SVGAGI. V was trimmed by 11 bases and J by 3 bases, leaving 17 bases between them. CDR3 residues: CASSDGSIYNEQFF. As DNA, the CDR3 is TGTGCCTCTTCAGACGGGAGTATCTACAATGAGCAGTTCTTC.

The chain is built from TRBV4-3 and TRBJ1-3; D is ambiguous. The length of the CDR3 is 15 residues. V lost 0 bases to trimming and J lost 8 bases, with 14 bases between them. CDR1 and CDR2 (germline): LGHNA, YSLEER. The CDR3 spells CASSQDGRVGDTIYF. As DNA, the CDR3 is TGCGCCAGCAGCCAAGATGGAAGGGTGGGAGACACCATATATTTT.

CDR3 bases: TGTGCCAGCAGTGCCCGGCGGAGGGGGCTCAACACCGGGGAGCTGTTTTTT. Translating it yields CASSARRRGLNTGELFF. The V call is TRBV6-4, the J call TRBJ2-2, with D possibly being TRBD1 (7 bases). The CDR3 length is 17 residues. The germline V gene encodes CDR1 MRHNA and CDR2 SNTAGT. V lost 4 bases to trimming and J lost 2 bases, with 17 bases between them.

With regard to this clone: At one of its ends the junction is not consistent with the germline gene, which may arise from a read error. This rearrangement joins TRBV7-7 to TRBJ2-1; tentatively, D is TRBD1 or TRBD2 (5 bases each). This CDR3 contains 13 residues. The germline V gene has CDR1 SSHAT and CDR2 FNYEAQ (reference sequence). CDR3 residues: CASSLVRGAEQFF. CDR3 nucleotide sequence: TGTGCTAGCAGCTTGGTCCGAGGGGCTGAGCAGTTCTTC.

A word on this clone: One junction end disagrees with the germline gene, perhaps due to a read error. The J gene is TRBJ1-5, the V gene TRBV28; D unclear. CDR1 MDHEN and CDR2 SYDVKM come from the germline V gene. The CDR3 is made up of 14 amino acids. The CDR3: CASSSAAGYQPRHF. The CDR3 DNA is TGTGCCAGCAGCTCTGCTGCAGGATATCAGCCCCGGCATTTT.

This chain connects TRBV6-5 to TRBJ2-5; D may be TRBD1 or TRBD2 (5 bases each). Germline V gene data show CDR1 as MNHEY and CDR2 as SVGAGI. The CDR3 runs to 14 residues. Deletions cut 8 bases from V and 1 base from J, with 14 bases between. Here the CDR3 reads CASGQWDVQETQYF. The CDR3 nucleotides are TGTGCCAGCGGGCAATGGGACGTCCAAGAGACCCAGTACTTC.

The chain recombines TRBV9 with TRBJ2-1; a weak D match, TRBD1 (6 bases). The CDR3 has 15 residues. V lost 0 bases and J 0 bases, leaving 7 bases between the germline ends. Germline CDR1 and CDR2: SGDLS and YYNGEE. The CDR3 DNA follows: TGTGCCAGCAGCGTAGAAGGGGGCTCCTACAATGAGCAGTTCTTC. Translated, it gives CASSVEGGSYNEQFF.

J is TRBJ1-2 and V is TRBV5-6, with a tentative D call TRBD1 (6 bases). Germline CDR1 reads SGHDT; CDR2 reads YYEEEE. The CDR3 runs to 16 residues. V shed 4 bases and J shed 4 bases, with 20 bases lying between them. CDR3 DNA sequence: TGTGCCAGCAGCAGTACTCCGGACAGAGACATCTATGGCTACACCTTC. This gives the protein CASSSTPDRDIYGYTF.

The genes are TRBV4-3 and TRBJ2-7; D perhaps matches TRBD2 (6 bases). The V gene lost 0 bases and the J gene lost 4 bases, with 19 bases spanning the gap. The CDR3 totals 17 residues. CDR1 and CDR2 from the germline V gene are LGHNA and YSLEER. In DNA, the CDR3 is TGCGCCAGCAGCCAAGACGGGCGGGACTTAAGGGGATACGAGCAGTACTTC. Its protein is CASSQDGRDLRGYEQYF.

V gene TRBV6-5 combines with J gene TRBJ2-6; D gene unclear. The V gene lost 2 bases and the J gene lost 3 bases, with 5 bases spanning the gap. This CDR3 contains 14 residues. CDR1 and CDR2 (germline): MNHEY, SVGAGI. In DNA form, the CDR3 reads TGTGCCAGCAGTTACACCGGTGGGGCCAACGTCCTGACTTTC. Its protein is CASSYTGGANVLTF.

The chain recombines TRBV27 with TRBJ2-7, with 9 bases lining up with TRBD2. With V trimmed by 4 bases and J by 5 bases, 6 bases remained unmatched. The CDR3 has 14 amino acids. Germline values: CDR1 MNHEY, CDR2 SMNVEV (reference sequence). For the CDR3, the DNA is TGTGCCAGCAGTTATAAGCGGGAGGATAACGAGCAGTACTTC. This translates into CASSYKREDNEQYF.

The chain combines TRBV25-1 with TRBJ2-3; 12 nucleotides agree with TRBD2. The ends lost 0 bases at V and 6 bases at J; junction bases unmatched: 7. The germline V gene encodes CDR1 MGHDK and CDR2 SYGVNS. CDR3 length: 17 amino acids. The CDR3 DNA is TGTGCCAGCAGTGAATATAGGCTAGCGGGAGGGCTGGATACGCAGTATTTT. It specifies CASSEYRLAGGLDTQYF.

Written as DNA, the CDR3 is TGTGCCAGCAGTTTTGCACCCAACACTGAAGCTTTCTTT. It specifies CASSFAPNTEAFF. The genes are TRBV6-6 and TRBJ1-1; D not resolved. The CDR3 is 13 amino acids. The germline V gene has CDR1 MNHNY and CDR2 SVGAGI (reference sequence). Trimming took off 4 bases at V and 2 bases at J, with 8 bases between the two ends.

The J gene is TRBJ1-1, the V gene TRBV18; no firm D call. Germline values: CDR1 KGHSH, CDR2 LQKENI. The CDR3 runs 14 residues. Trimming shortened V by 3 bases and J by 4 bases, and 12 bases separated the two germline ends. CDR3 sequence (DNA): TGTGCCAGCTCACCTTTGGGAGGGCCCACTGAAGCTTTCTTT. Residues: CASSPLGGPTEAFF. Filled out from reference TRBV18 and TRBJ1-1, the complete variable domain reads NAGVMQNPRHLVRRRGQEARLRCSPMKGHSHVYWYRQLPEEGLKFMVYLQKENIIDESGMPKERFSAEFPKEGPSILRIQQVVRGDSAAYFCASSPLGGPTEAFFGQGTRLTVV.

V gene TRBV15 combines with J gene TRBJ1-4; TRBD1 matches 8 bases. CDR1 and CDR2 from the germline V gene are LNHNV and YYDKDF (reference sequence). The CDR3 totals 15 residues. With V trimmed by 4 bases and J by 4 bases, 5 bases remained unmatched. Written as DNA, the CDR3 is TGTGCCACCAGCAAGGGACAGGTGGATAATGAAAAACTGTTTTTT. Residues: CATSKGQVDNEKLFF.

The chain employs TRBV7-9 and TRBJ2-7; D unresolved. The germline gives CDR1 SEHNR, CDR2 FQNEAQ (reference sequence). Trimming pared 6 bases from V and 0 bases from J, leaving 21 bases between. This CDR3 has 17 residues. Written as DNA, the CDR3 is TGTGCCAGCAGTGAATCTAGATCGCGGCTCACCTCCTACGAGCAGTACTTC. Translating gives CASSESRSRLTSYEQYF.

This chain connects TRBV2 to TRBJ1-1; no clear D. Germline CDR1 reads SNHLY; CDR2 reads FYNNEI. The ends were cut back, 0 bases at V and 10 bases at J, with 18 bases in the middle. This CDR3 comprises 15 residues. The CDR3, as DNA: TGTGCCAGCAGTGAAGCCGACTTCTCATCCCATGGAGCTTTCTTT. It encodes CASSEADFSSHGAFF.

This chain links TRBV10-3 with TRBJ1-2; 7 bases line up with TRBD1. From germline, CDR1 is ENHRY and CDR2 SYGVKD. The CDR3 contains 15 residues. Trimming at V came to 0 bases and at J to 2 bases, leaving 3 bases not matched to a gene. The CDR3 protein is CAISESKGANYGYTF. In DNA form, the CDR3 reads TGTGCCATCAGTGAGTCTAAGGGGGCAAACTATGGCTACACCTTC.

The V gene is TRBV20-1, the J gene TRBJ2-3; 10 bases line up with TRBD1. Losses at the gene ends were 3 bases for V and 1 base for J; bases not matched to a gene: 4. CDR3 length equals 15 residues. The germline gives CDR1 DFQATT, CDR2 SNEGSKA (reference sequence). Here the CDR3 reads CSASPGTGGTDTQYF. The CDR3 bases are TGCAGTGCTAGTCCCGGGACAGGGGGCACAGATACGCAGTATTTT.

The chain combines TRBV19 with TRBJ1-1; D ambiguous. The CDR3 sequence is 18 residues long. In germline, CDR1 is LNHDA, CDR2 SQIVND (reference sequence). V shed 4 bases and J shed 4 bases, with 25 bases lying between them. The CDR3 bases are TGTGCCAGTAGTAGGGCGTTGTCTGGAGGCGGCGGGGTCACTGAAGCTTTCTTT. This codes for CASSRALSGGGGVTEAFF.

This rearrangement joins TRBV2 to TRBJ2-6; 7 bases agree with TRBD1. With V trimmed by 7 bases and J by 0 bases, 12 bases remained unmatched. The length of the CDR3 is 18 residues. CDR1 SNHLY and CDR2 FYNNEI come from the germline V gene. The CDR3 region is CASNLRDRKISGANVLTF. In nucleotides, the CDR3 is TGTGCCAGCAACCTCCGGGACAGAAAAATCTCTGGGGCCAACGTCCTGACTTTC.

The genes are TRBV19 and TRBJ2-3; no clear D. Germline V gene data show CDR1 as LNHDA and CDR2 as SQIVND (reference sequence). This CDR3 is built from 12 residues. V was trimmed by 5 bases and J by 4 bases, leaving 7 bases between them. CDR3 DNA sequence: TGTGCCAGTAGTGAGCCGCCAGATACGCAGTATTTT. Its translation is CASSEPPDTQYF.

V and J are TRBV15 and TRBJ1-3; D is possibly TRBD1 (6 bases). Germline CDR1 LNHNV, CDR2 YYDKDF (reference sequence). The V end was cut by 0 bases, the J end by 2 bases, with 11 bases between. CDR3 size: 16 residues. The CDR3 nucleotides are TGTGCCACCAGCAGAGAGCAGGGGTTTGCTGGAAACACCATATATTTT. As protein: CATSREQGFAGNTIYF.

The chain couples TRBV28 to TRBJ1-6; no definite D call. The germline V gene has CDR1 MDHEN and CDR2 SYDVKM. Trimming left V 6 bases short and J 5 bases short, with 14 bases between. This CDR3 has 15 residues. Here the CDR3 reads CASSGLVRDNSPLHF. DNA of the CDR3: TGTGCCAGCAGCGGACTTGTGAGAGATAATTCACCCCTCCACTTT. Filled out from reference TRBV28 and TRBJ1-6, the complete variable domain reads DVKVTQSSRYLVKRTGEKVFLECVQDMDHENMFWYRQDPGLGLRLIYFSYDVKMKEKGDIPEGYSVSREKKERFSLILESASTNQTSMYLCASSGLVRDNSPLHFGNGTRLTVT.

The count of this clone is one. The CDR3 coding sequence is TGTGCCAGCAGCAGTTGGACAGGGGATGCTGAAAAACTGTTTTTT. Amino acid sequence: CASSSWTGDAEKLFF. V and J are TRBV21-1 and TRBJ1-4; the D segment call TRBD1 is taken from the table without a DNA check. TRBV21-1 is a documented pseudogene. The CDR3 loop spans 15 amino acids.

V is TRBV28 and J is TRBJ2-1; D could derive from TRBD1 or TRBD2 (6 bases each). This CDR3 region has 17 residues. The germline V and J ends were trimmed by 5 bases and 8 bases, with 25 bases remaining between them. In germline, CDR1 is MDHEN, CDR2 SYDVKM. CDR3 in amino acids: CASSTSLGLMDSDEQFF. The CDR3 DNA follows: TGTGCCAGCAGTACATCGTTGGGACTCATGGACAGCGATGAGCAGTTCTTC.

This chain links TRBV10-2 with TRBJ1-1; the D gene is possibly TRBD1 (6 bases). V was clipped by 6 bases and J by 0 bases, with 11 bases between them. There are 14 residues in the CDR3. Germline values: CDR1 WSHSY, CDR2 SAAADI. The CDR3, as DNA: TGCGCCAGCAGATCTACAGGGCTGAACACTGAAGCTTTCTTT. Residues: CASRSTGLNTEAFF.

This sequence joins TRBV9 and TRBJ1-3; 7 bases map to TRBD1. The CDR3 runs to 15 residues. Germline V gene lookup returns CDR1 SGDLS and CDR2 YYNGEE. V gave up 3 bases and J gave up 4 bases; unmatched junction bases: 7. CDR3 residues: CASSGNRGTGNTIYF. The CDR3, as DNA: TGTGCCAGCAGCGGCAACAGGGGTACGGGAAACACCATATATTTT.